One sample yielded the 14 T cell receptor beta chains listed below, sequenced in a study of T-cell memory formation after mild COVID-19. TCRdb called the 5' RACE reads again in MiXCR, with one record for every CDR3 protein. The sample contains some 110,000 distinct CDR3 sequences, around 12% of which appear only once. Material for sequencing was PBMCs or a T cell subset sorted from them (not recorded which). The receptor source for this set is an adult woman who had mild COVID-19 (a few samples of this study predate the infection). Cell type and time point are not known.

In its sample, this clonotype was seen a few times. J is TRBJ2-3 and V is TRBV10-3; TRBD2 matches 7 bases. Germline-derived CDR1 and CDR2 are ENHRY and SYGVKD. The CDR3 loop spans 20 amino acids. Losses at the gene ends were 8 bases for V and 0 bases for J; bases not matched to a gene: 23. The CDR3 here is CAIASEVAGEVPWSTDTQYF. Here the CDR3 DNA reads TGTGCCATCGCCTCAGAAGTGGCGGGAGAGGTACCATGGAGCACAGATACGCAGTATTTT.

The sample holds many counts of this clonotype. This chain joins TRBV6-5 and TRBJ2-1; tentatively, D is TRBD1 (5 bases). Between the trimmed V and J ends, which lost 2 bases and 5 bases, there was a span of 10 bases. This CDR3 contains 14 residues. Germline V gene lookup returns CDR1 MNHEY and CDR2 SVGAGI. The CDR3 coding sequence is TGTGCCAGCAGTTACGTCCAGGGCCACAATGAGCAGTTCTTC. Its protein is CASSYVQGHNEQFF.

The CDR3 DNA follows: TGTGCCAGCAGTCAACGCAGGGACAAAAACACTGAAGCTTTCTTT. The encoded protein is CASSQRRDKNTEAFF. The rearrangement links TRBV6-1 to TRBJ1-1; tentatively, D is TRBD1 (6 bases). The CDR3 extends over 15 amino acids. The germline CDR1 and CDR2 sequences are MNHNS and SASEGT. V lost 5 bases, J lost 2 bases, and 15 bases lay in between.

This clonotype was recorded a few times. The chain recombines TRBV5-1 with TRBJ2-7; 7 bases line up with TRBD1. This CDR3 has 17 residues. The V gene's germline CDR1 is SGHRS and CDR2 YFSETQ. The ends lost 0 bases at V and 5 bases at J; junction bases unmatched: 14. The CDR3 DNA is TGCGCCAGCAGCTTGGAGGTATGGGAACAGGGGCTTCACGAGCAGTACTTC. Encoded protein: CASSLEVWEQGLHEQYF.

This sequence joins TRBV12-3 or TRBV12-4 and TRBJ2-5; perhaps D is TRBD1 or TRBD2 (5 bases each). CDR3 size: 13 residues. V lost 7 bases and J 1 base, leaving 10 bases between the germline ends. CDR3 coding DNA: TGTGCCAGCACTTGGGGGACCCAAGAGACCCAGTACTTC. Protein product: CASTWGTQETQYF.

The gene calls are TRBV12-3 or TRBV12-4 and TRBJ2-7, with no clear D. The CDR3 covers 11 residues. V was shortened by 4 bases and J by 5 bases, with 6 bases between the two germline ends. The CDR3 DNA is TGTGCCAGCAGTTGGGGTCACGAGCAGTACTTC. Translating it yields CASSWGHEQYF.

This rearrangement joins TRBV7-2 to TRBJ2-1; 9 bases fit TRBD2. The CDR3 runs 16 residues. With V trimmed by 3 bases and J by 3 bases, 6 bases remained unmatched. The germline CDR1 and CDR2 sequences are SGHTA and FQGNSA. The DNA of the CDR3 is TGTGCCAGCAGCTTCGGCGGGGGGGGCGGCTACAATGAGCAGTTCTTC. Its protein product is CASSFGGGGGYNEQFF.

CDR3 bases: TGCAGCGTGGTGGCGGAGGGCAATGAGCAGTTCTTC. Translation: CSVVAEGNEQFF. The J gene is TRBJ2-1, the V gene TRBV29-1, with TRBD2 as a possible D gene (6 bases). The CDR3 covers 12 residues. V was shortened by 6 bases and J by 6 bases, with 12 bases between the two germline ends. The germline CDR1 and CDR2 sequences are SQVTM and ANQGSEA.

Many counts were recorded for this clonotype. This chain uses TRBV29-1 with TRBJ1-1; unclear D gene. Trimming removed 0 bases at V and 0 bases at J, with 14 bases between. The CDR3 sequence is 16 residues long. Looked up from germline, CDR1 is SQVTM and CDR2 is ANQGSEA. This chain's CDR3 is CSVEDPVRRMNTEAFF. For the CDR3, the DNA is TGCAGCGTTGAAGACCCGGTCCGGCGCATGAACACTGAAGCTTTCTTT.

This clonotype was found a few times. V is TRBV6-4 and J is TRBJ2-3; 7 nucleotides align to TRBD2. CDR1 and CDR2 (germline): MRHNA, SNTAGT. The CDR3 consists of 15 residues. Losses at the gene ends were 2 bases for V and 5 bases for J; bases not matched to a gene: 7. In DNA form, the CDR3 reads TGTGCCAGCAGTGACGGGCGGGAGTATGGAGATACGCAGTATTTT. It is translated as CASSDGREYGDTQYF.

This clonotype was seen a few times. The chain couples TRBV20-1 to TRBJ1-2, with TRBD1 identical over 8 bases. In germline, CDR1 is DFQATT, CDR2 SNEGSKA (reference sequence). The length of the CDR3 is 16 residues. V was clipped by 6 bases and J by 1 base; unmatched bases: 13. This CDR3 reads CSARWGGQVINYGYTF. CDR3 sequence (DNA): TGCAGTGCGCGATGGGGGGGACAGGTGATTAACTATGGCTACACCTTC.

The sample holds a few counts of this clonotype. The genes are TRBV7-2 and TRBJ2-1; 8 bases agree with TRBD2. The ends lost 5 bases at V and 10 bases at J; junction bases unmatched: 7. The CDR3 sequence is 13 residues long. The germline CDR1 and CDR2 sequences are SGHTA and FQGNSA. The CDR3 nucleotides read TGTGCCAGCAGCCCCCCCGGACTAGCCGAGCAGTTCTTC. Translation: CASSPPGLAEQFF.

The V gene is TRBV6-1, the J gene TRBJ2-7; D possibly corresponds to TRBD2 (7 bases). This CDR3 spans 14 amino acids. From germline, CDR1 is MNHNS and CDR2 SASEGT. The V end was cut by 1 base, the J end by 3 bases, with 10 bases between. The CDR3 DNA follows: TGTGCCAGCAGTGAAGGCGGGGGCTACTACGAGCAGTACTTC. Its translation is CASSEGGGYYEQYF.

J is TRBJ2-7 and V is TRBV5-1; D ambiguous. V dropped 4 bases and J dropped 3 bases, with 14 bases sitting between them. This CDR3 contains 14 residues. Germline V gene lookup returns CDR1 SGHRS and CDR2 YFSETQ. The CDR3 sequence: CASSDPDGYYEQYF. CDR3 sequence (DNA): TGCGCCAGCAGCGATCCGGACGGATACTACGAGCAGTACTTC. Full variable domain (missing parts from reference TRBV5-1 and TRBJ2-7): KAGVTQTPRYLIKTRGQQVTLSCSPISGHRSVSWYQQTPGQGLQFLFEYFSETQRNKGNFPGRFSGRQFSNSRSEMNVSTLELGDSALYLCASSDPDGYYEQYFGPGTRLTVT.